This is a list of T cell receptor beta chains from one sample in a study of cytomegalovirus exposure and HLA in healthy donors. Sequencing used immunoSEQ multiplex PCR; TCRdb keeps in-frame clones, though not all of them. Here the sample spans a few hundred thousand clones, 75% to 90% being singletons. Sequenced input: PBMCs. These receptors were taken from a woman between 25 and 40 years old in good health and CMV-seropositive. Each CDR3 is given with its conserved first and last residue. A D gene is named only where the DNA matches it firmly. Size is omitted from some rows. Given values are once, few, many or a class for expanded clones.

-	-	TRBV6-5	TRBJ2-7	TGTGCCAGCACCCCCCGGTCGGACTACGAGCAGTACTTC	CASTPRSDYEQYF
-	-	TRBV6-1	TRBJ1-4	TGTGCCAGCAGTGATAATGACCCGTCGGGTGAAAAACTGTTTTTT	CASSDNDPSGEKLFF
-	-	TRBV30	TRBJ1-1	TGTGCCTGGAGTAGGGGGTTCAAGAACACTGAAGCTTTCTTT	CAWSRGFKNTEAFF
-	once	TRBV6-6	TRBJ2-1	TGTGCCAGCAAAGGACAATACAATGAGCAGTTCTTC	CASKGQYNEQFF
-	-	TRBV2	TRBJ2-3	TGTGCCAGCAGTTACCCGGGGACAGATACGCAGTATTTT	CASSYPGTDTQYF
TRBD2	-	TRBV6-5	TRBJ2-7	TGTGCCAGCAGTTACTCCACTAGCGGGAGAAGTGAGCAGTACTTC	CASSYSTSGRSEQYF
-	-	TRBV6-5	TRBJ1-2	TGTGCCAGCAGAACGACAGCCTATGGCTACACCTTC	CASRTTAYGYTF
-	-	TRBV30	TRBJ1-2	TGTGCCTGGATGTCCGAGACTTTAAATTATGGCTACACCTTC	CAWMSETLNYGYTF
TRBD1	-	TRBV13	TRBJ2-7	TGTGCCAGCAGCCGACAGGGAGTCACCCCCTACGAGCAGTACTTC	CASSRQGVTPYEQYF
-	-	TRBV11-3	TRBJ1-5	TGTGCCAGCAGCTTAGGCGTTGGTCAGCCCCAGCATTTT	CASSLGVGQPQHF